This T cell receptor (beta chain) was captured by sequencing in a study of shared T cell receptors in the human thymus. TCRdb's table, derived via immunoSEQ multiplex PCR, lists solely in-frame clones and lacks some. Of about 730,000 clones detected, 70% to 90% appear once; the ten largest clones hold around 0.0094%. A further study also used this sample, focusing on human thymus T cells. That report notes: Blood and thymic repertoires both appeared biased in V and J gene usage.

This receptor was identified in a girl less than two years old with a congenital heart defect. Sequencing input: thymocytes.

The CDR3 protein is CASSQGVEGTGNYGNYGYTF. CDR3 bases: TGTGCCAGCAGCCAAGGCGTGGAGGGGACAGGGAACTATGGAAACTATGGCTACACCTTC. V gene TRBV14 combines with J gene TRBJ1-2; 9 nucleotides line up with TRBD1. CDR3 length equals 20 residues. CDR1 and CDR2 from the germline V gene are SGHDN and FVKESK. The trim removed 1 base at V and 2 bases at J, leaving 17 bases unmatched.